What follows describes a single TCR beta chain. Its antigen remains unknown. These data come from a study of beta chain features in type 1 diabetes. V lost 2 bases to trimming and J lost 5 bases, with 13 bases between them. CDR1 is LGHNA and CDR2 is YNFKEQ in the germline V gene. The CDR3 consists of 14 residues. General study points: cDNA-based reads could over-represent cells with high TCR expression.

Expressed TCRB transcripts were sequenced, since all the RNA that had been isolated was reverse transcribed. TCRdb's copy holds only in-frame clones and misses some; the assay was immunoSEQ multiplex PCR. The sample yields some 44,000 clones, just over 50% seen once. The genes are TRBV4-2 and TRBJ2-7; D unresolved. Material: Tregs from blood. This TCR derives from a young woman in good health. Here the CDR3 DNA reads TGTGCCAGCAGCCAAAGTAGTAGCACCCACGAGCAGTACTTC. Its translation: CASSQSSSTHEQYF.